This T cell receptor beta chain was obtained from a study of cytomegalovirus exposure and HLA in healthy donors. Germline CDR1 reads KGHSH; CDR2 reads LQKENI. The length of the CDR3 is 15 residues. V dropped 3 bases and J dropped 0; count of bases not matched to a gene: 1. Regarding this clone: Its specificity is not known. Within the sample, other DNA sequences also encode this same CDR3.

General study results and limits: There were fewer than 200 TCR beta chains listed as cytomegalovirus-associated. Trimming of TCR beta V- and J-genes showed a link, identified in a later analysis, to a missense DCLRE1C variant. Several top significant clusters appeared, in a later analysis, to be linked to common viral pathogens.

PCR amplification relied on 60 Vbeta primers (plus 13 Jbeta primers). The authors' processing: A later analysis counted 65 million to 90 million unique TCR beta chains, some 10 million shared. The data were produced by immunoSEQ multiplex PCR, yet TCRdb's version contains in-frame clones alone and is incomplete. Clone size and V and J calls were adopted from that table, with D and trimming inferred from the DNA. The sample yields 90,000 to 120,000 clones, over 75% seen once. The sequence was collected from a male donor in good health and CMV-seronegative. This rearrangement joins TRBV18 to TRBJ2-3; the match to TRBD2 covers 9 bases. Sequenced: PBMCs. CDR3 nucleotides: TGTGCCAGCTCACCTCTAGCGGGGAGCACAGATACGCAGTATTTT. Protein: CASSPLAGSTDTQYF. Based on the CDR3 plus reference TRBV18 and TRBJ2-3, the full variable domain is NAGVMQNPRHLVRRRGQEARLRCSPMKGHSHVYWYRQLPEEGLKFMVYLQKENIIDESGMPKERFSAEFPKEGPSILRIQQVVRGDSAAYFCASSPLAGSTDTQYFGPGTRLTVL.